A single sample gave rise to the 29 T cell receptor beta chains below, sequenced in a study of CD8+ T cells in alopecia areata. Isolated RNA was reverse transcribed into cDNA used as the sequencing template. Method: immunoSEQ multiplex PCR; TCRdb's copy keeps in-frame clones and lacks some. The sample has hundreds of thousands of clones; around 62% are singletons. The sequencing here drew on CD4+ T cells sorted from blood, taken at week 0. All receptors derive from a human donor with alopecia areata.

V and J are TRBV27 and TRBJ1-6; D might be TRBD1 (6 bases). Germline lookup yields CDR1 MNHEY and CDR2 SMNVEV (reference sequence). V was clipped by 5 bases and J by 7 bases, with 15 bases between them. This CDR3 has 15 residues. The CDR3 sequence: CASSPTGTRNSPLHF. For the CDR3, the DNA is TGTGCCAGCAGTCCAACCGGGACACGGAATTCACCCCTCCACTTT.

This chain links TRBV5-4 with TRBJ2-1; 10 bases are a match to TRBD2. Germline loops: CDR1 SGHNT, CDR2 YYREEE (reference sequence). Unmatched junction bases numbered 4, after V lost 0 bases and J lost 4 bases. The CDR3 covers 16 residues. Here the CDR3 DNA reads TGTGCCAGCAGCTTGGCCGTTAGCGGGAGGTACAATGAGCAGTTCTTC. Amino acids: CASSLAVSGRYNEQFF.

The V call is TRBV11-1, the J call TRBJ1-1; 7 bases align to TRBD1. CDR3 size: 15 residues. Germline V gene sequence: CDR1 SGHAT, CDR2 FQDESV (reference sequence). V was clipped by 3 bases and J by 0 bases; unmatched bases: 4. Here the CDR3 DNA reads TGTGCCAGCAGCTTGGACAGGAGGATGAACACTGAAGCTTTCTTT. Amino acid sequence: CASSLDRRMNTEAFF.

V gene TRBV10-2 combines with J gene TRBJ2-1; TRBD2 aligns across 10 bases. After removal of 2 bases from V and 6 bases from J, the junction contained 4 bases not matched to a gene. The CDR3 is 15 residues long. Germline lookup yields CDR1 WSHSY and CDR2 SAAADI. The CDR3 sequence: CASSEPSGSRNEQFF. The DNA for the CDR3 is TGCGCCAGCAGTGAGCCTAGCGGGAGTCGCAATGAGCAGTTCTTC.

The chain recombines TRBV5-4 with TRBJ1-4; 9 nucleotides match TRBD1. Germline loops: CDR1 SGHNT, CDR2 YYREEE (reference sequence). The CDR3 sequence is 14 residues long. With 4 bases clipped from V and 7 bases from J, the junction kept 5 bases outside the gene matches. CDR3 DNA: TGTGCCAGCAGCGAGGACAGGGGACGTGAAAAACTGTTTTTT. It is translated as CASSEDRGREKLFF. The whole variable domain, filled in from reference TRBV5-4 and TRBJ1-4, reads ETGVTQSPTHLIKTRGQQVTLRCSSQSGHNTVSWYQQALGQGPQFIFQYYREEENGRGNFPPRFSGLQFPNYSSELNVNALELDDSALYLCASSEDRGREKLFFGSGTQLSVL.

V usage is TRBV30 and J usage is TRBJ1-5; the D is unclear. Germline assignment: CDR1 GTSNPN and CDR2 SVGIG (reference sequence). Trimming removed 1 base from V and 0 bases from J, with 10 bases in between. This CDR3 comprises 15 residues. Written as DNA, the CDR3 is TGTGCCTGGAGTGAATGGGCCAATAGCAATCAGCCCCAGCATTTT. This gives the protein CAWSEWANSNQPQHF.

V gene TRBV4-2 combines with J gene TRBJ2-7; D uncertain. The V end was cut by 0 bases, the J end by 2 bases, with 11 bases between. The CDR3 extends over 15 amino acids. Germline CDR1 reads LGHNA; CDR2 reads YNFKEQ. CDR3 protein: CASSQDAQSAYEQYF. In DNA, the CDR3 is TGTGCCAGCAGCCAAGATGCACAATCTGCCTACGAGCAGTACTTC.

This clone was detected only a few times. The rearrangement joins TRBV5-1 to TRBJ1-1, with D uncertain. Trimming left V 0 bases short and J 0 bases short, with 9 bases between. Germline loops: CDR1 SGHRS, CDR2 YFSETQ. There are 15 residues in the CDR3. CDR3 region: CASSLANSVNTEAFF. The CDR3 nucleotides are TGCGCCAGCAGCTTGGCGAACAGCGTGAACACTGAAGCTTTCTTT.

In nucleotides, the CDR3 is TGCAGCGTTCACGACTTGAGAGATGAGCAGTTCTTC. Its protein product is CSVHDLRDEQFF. V and J are TRBV29-1 and TRBJ2-1; D gene uncertain. Germline V CDR1 and CDR2: SQVTM, ANQGSEA. The CDR3 is 12 residues long. Trimming took 5 bases from V and 8 from J, leaving 13 bases between them.

The V call is TRBV30, the J call TRBJ2-3; TRBD2 matches at 13 bases. Germline assignment: CDR1 GTSNPN and CDR2 SVGIG (reference sequence). J was trimmed by 1 base and V by 8 bases; bases with no gene match: 6. The CDR3 extends over 15 amino acids. As DNA, the CDR3 is TGTGCCGGCCGGACTAGCGGGAGTGGCACAGATACGCAGTATTTT. Residues: CAGRTSGSGTDTQYF.

The genes are TRBV30 and TRBJ1-1; D unclear. Germline V lookup: CDR1 GTSNPN, CDR2 SVGIG (reference sequence). Between the trimmed V and J ends, which lost 0 bases and 10 bases, there was a span of 9 bases. The CDR3 runs 11 residues. Here the CDR3 reads CAWSVFGAAFF. CDR3 in DNA: TGTGCCTGGAGTGTATTCGGCGCAGCTTTCTTT.

The chain employs TRBV25-1 and TRBJ2-1, with D maybe TRBD1 (5 bases). CDR1 and CDR2 (germline): MGHDK, SYGVNS. This CDR3 contains 15 residues. The V and J ends lost 3 bases and 8 bases respectively, with 17 bases between them. This chain's CDR3 is CASSDEALGADEQFF. Written as DNA, the CDR3 is TGTGCCAGCAGTGATGAAGCGTTAGGGGCCGATGAGCAGTTCTTC.

The chain links TRBV29-1 to TRBJ1-1; tentative D call: TRBD1 (5 bases). Trimming removed 4 bases at V and 9 bases at J, with 9 bases between. CDR1 is SQVTM and CDR2 is ANQGSEA in the germline V gene. The CDR3 spans 10 residues. The CDR3 spells CSVGGRQAFF. The CDR3 bases are TGCAGCGTTGGGGGCAGACAAGCTTTCTTT.

The V gene is TRBV11-2, the J gene TRBJ2-2; 11 bases fit TRBD1. Germline CDR1 reads SGHAT; CDR2 reads FQNNGV. The CDR3 runs 17 residues. V trimming: 4 bases; J trimming: 0 bases; junction bases outside the gene matches: 4. CDR3 in amino acids: CASSSRGQGANTGELFF. The CDR3 nucleotides are TGTGCCAGCAGCTCAAGGGGACAGGGGGCGAACACCGGGGAGCTGTTTTTT.

This chain joins TRBV29-1 and TRBJ1-1, with 7 bases identical to TRBD1. The CDR3 spans 16 residues. The V gene end was trimmed by 8 bases and the J gene end by 1 base; junction bases not matched to a gene: 16. CDR1 is SQVTM and CDR2 is ANQGSEA in the germline V gene. CDR3 nucleotide sequence: TGCAGCTGCGACAGGGCGAGGCTCAGGCAGAACACTGAAGCTTTCTTT. Its translation is CSCDRARLRQNTEAFF.

The gene calls are TRBV5-6 and TRBJ2-6, with D unclear. CDR3 length: 16 amino acids. From germline, CDR1 is SGHDT and CDR2 YYEEEE. V lost 4 bases, J lost 4 bases, and 15 bases lay in between. The CDR3 is CASSRSIFAGANVLTF. DNA for the CDR3: TGTGCCAGCAGCCGGAGTATTTTTGCAGGGGCCAACGTCCTGACTTTC.

The CDR3 is CAWTRERATGNTIYF. In nucleotides, the CDR3 is TGTGCCTGGACTCGGGAGAGGGCAACTGGAAACACCATATATTTT. The rearrangement links TRBV30 to TRBJ1-3, with no clear D. V was shortened by 4 bases and J by 2 bases, with 15 bases between the two germline ends. From germline, CDR1 is GTSNPN and CDR2 SVGIG (reference sequence). The CDR3 contains 15 residues.

The chain couples TRBV28 to TRBJ2-7; D not certain. The V and J ends lost 6 bases and 3 bases respectively, with 9 bases between them. The CDR3 runs 12 residues. Per germline, CDR1 MDHEN and CDR2 SYDVKM. CDR3 sequence: CASSRLFYEQYF. The CDR3 region has the DNA TGTGCCAGCAGCCGCCTTTTCTACGAGCAGTACTTC.

This clone was seen more than once but under ten times. The rearrangement uses TRBV29-1 and TRBJ2-6, with 8 nucleotides matching TRBD1. The ends lost 6 bases at V and 1 base at J; junction bases unmatched: 8. The CDR3 loop spans 16 amino acids. Germline CDR1 reads SQVTM; CDR2 reads ANQGSEA. For the CDR3, the DNA is TGCAGCGTCAGGCCAGGGGGCGGATCTGGGGCCAACGTCCTGACTTTC. It encodes CSVRPGGGSGANVLTF.

This clone was counted a few times. The rearrangement joins TRBV7-3 to TRBJ2-2, with 10 bases lining up with TRBD1. This CDR3 is 15 amino acids long. The ends lost 6 bases at V and 4 bases at J; junction bases unmatched: 5. CDR1 and CDR2 from the germline V gene are SGHTA and FQGTGA. The DNA for the CDR3 is TGTGCCAGCAGTGGACAGGGGGTCCCCACCGGGGAGCTGTTTTTT. It is translated as CASSGQGVPTGELFF.

The rearrangement links TRBV29-1 to TRBJ2-3; D might be TRBD1 (5 bases). V gave up 3 bases and J gave up 2 bases, with 9 bases separating them. Germline loops: CDR1 SQVTM, CDR2 ANQGSEA. This CDR3 comprises 13 residues. Here the CDR3 DNA reads TGCAGCGTTGATGATGGGGCCACAGATACGCAGTATTTT. Residues: CSVDDGATDTQYF.

This CDR3 is CAWTAGGTGVTGELFF. Here the CDR3 DNA reads TGTGCCTGGACCGCTGGGGGGACAGGGGTGACCGGGGAGCTGTTTTTT. The rearrangement links TRBV30 to TRBJ2-2, with 10 positions matching TRBD1. Germline V gene lookup returns CDR1 GTSNPN and CDR2 SVGIG (reference sequence). After removal of 4 bases from V and 5 bases from J, the junction contained 10 bases not matched to a gene. The CDR3 runs 16 residues.

This clone was seen a few times. The genes are TRBV21-1 and TRBJ2-7; the table names TRBD1, a call not compared with the DNA. TRBV21-1 is flagged as a pseudogene. The CDR3 extends over 12 amino acids. The CDR3 bases are TGTGCCAGCAGACATTTCTCCTACGAGCAGTACTTC. Amino acid sequence: CASRHFSYEQYF.

The V call is TRBV10-3, the J call TRBJ1-2; the match to TRBD1 covers 7 bases. CDR3 size: 15 residues. Germline values: CDR1 ENHRY, CDR2 SYGVKD. The ends lost 3 bases at V and 6 bases at J; junction bases unmatched: 10. Written as DNA, the CDR3 is TGTGCCATCAGTGATGGCAGGGGGGGGCATGATGGCTACACCTTC. Its protein product is CAISDGRGGHDGYTF.

This chain connects TRBV5-1 to TRBJ1-2, with D perhaps matching TRBD1 (6 bases). The CDR3 is 13 amino acids. The ends were cut back, 0 bases at V and 8 bases at J, with 11 bases in the middle. Germline-derived CDR1 and CDR2 are SGHRS and YFSETQ. The CDR3: CASSLDAGDGYTF. In nucleotides, the CDR3 is TGCGCCAGCAGCTTGGATGCAGGGGACGGCTACACCTTC.

CDR3 loop: CASSPGQNSPLHF. CDR3 DNA: TGTGCCAGCAGCCCCGGACAGAATTCACCCCTCCACTTT. This rearrangement joins TRBV7-3 to TRBJ1-6; TRBD1 might be the D (6 bases). The CDR3 length is 13 residues. Germline V gene lookup returns CDR1 SGHTA and CDR2 FQGTGA. Trimming stripped 5 bases from V and 7 bases from J, with 9 bases between.

There are a few counts of this clone. V is TRBV5-1 and J is TRBJ1-2, with a weak D call TRBD1 (5 bases). Germline CDR1 and CDR2: SGHRS and YFSETQ. V dropped 1 base and J dropped 3 bases, with 7 bases sitting between them. This CDR3 is 13 amino acids long. Here the CDR3 DNA reads TGCGCCAGCAGCTTGCAGGGTTACTATGGCTACACCTTC. It translates to CASSLQGYYGYTF. The complete variable domain, with remaining parts taken from reference TRBV5-1 and TRBJ1-2, reads KAGVTQTPRYLIKTRGQQVTLSCSPISGHRSVSWYQQTPGQGLQFLFEYFSETQRNKGNFPGRFSGRQFSNSRSEMNVSTLELGDSALYLCASSLQGYYGYTFGSGTRLTVV.

The chain has TRBV23-1 and TRBJ2-2; 9 positions match TRBD2. TRBV23-1 is annotated as an ORF whose role is uncertain. After removal of 4 bases from V and 3 bases from J, the junction contained 15 bases not matched to a gene. There are 19 residues in the CDR3. CDR3 sequence (DNA): TGCGCCAGCAGTCCCCCGACTTGCGGGAGGGCCAAGGACACCGGGGAGCTGTTTTTT. Translating it yields CASSPPTCGRAKDTGELFF.

Note on this clone: In the same sample, other DNA sequences code for this CDR3. The chain couples TRBV6-1 to TRBJ2-7; possible D gene TRBD1, 5 bases. The ends were cut back, 2 bases at V and 4 bases at J, with 6 bases in the middle. The CDR3 sequence is 12 residues long. Per the germline V gene, CDR1 is MNHNS and CDR2 is SASEGT. CDR3 nucleotide sequence: TGTGCCAGCAGTGAAAGGGGTTACGAGCAGTACTTC. Encoded protein: CASSERGYEQYF.